These 23 T cell receptor beta chains came from one sample sequenced in a study of blood T cell repertoires in COVID-19. Libraries were prepared by immunoSEQ multiplex PCR; TCRdb keeps only in-frame clonotypes and omits some of them. This sample has roughly 150,000 clones, with around 83% found just once. Sequenced input: peripheral blood. These receptors were taken from a woman between 70 and 85 years old who had recovered from COVID-19.

The V gene is TRBV5-1, the J gene TRBJ2-2, with TRBD1 matching over 7 bases. The V segment lost 0 bases and the J segment 6 bases; nucleotides outside the gene matches: 5. There are 15 residues in the CDR3. From germline, CDR1 is SGHRS and CDR2 YFSETQ. The DNA of the CDR3 is TGCGCCAGCAGCTTGGGGCAGGGGGTCCCCGGGGAGCTGTTTTTT. This translates into CASSLGQGVPGELFF.

For the CDR3, the DNA is TGTGCCAGCTCACCACGGTCGGGGATCCGCGATCAGCCCCAGCATTTT. Its protein is CASSPRSGIRDQPQHF. The chain is built from TRBV18 and TRBJ1-5, with D hard to call. This CDR3 spans 16 amino acids. The V and J ends lost 1 base and 5 bases respectively, with 15 bases between them. Germline V gene data show CDR1 as KGHSH and CDR2 as LQKENI.

The genes are TRBV5-6 and TRBJ2-5; 9 bases line up with TRBD1. The V and J ends lost 4 bases and 6 bases, in that order; junction bases with no gene match: 10. Germline V lookup: CDR1 SGHDT, CDR2 YYEEEE. This CDR3 spans 15 amino acids. CDR3 residues: CASSTETGGLQTQYF. The CDR3 DNA reads TGTGCCAGCAGCACCGAGACAGGGGGGCTGCAGACCCAGTACTTC.

V gene TRBV10-2 combines with J gene TRBJ2-1; 7 positions agree with TRBD2. V dropped 6 bases and J dropped 0; count of bases not matched to a gene: 2. Germline lookup yields CDR1 WSHSY and CDR2 SAAADI. This CDR3 contains 14 residues. CDR3 sequence: CASSGGSSYNEQFF. CDR3 coding DNA: TGCGCCAGCAGCGGGGGGAGCTCCTACAATGAGCAGTTCTTC.

The rearrangement links TRBV24-1 to TRBJ2-3, with 10 bases aligning to TRBD2. Germline-derived CDR1 and CDR2 are KGHDR and SFDVKD. The CDR3 totals 16 residues. J lost 5 bases, V lost 4 bases, and 8 bases had no gene match. The chain's CDR3 is CATSDSSGRAVDTQYF. The CDR3 DNA is TGTGCCACCAGTGACTCCAGCGGGAGGGCCGTAGATACGCAGTATTTT.

The chain joins TRBV27 to TRBJ2-1, with TRBD2 matching 11 bases. Germline assignment: CDR1 MNHEY and CDR2 SMNVEV (reference sequence). CDR3 length equals 14 residues. Trimming took 8 bases from V and 4 from J; bases not matched to a gene: 4. The CDR3 spells CASHGLAGYNEQFF. CDR3 in DNA: TGTGCCAGCCATGGACTAGCGGGTTACAATGAGCAGTTCTTC.

This CDR3 is CASSHFGRDTTDTQYF. In DNA form, the CDR3 reads TGTGCCAGCAGCCACTTCGGGCGGGATACCACAGATACGCAGTATTTT. The V call is TRBV7-6, the J call TRBJ2-3; D perhaps matches TRBD2 (6 bases). V lost 5 bases and J lost 2, with 17 bases in between. Germline CDR1 reads SGHVS; CDR2 reads FNYEAQ. This CDR3 region has 16 residues.

Note on this clone: The sample contains more than one DNA sequence encoding this CDR3. The chain combines TRBV5-8 with TRBJ2-2; 8 nucleotides line up with TRBD1. The length of the CDR3 is 15 residues. CDR1 and CDR2 from the germline V gene are SGHTS and YDEGEE. The ends lost 4 bases at V and 1 base at J; junction bases unmatched: 3. The CDR3 loop is CASSPGTGNTGELFF. CDR3 in DNA: TGTGCCAGCAGCCCAGGGACAGGGAACACCGGGGAGCTGTTTTTT.

This chain connects TRBV12-3 or TRBV12-4 to TRBJ1-2; 11 bases are shared with TRBD1. J lost 8 bases, V lost 6 bases, and 5 bases had no gene match. This CDR3 comprises 13 residues. CDR3 sequence: CASRGQGAGGYTF. The DNA of the CDR3 is TGTGCCAGCAGAGGACAGGGGGCGGGGGGCTACACCTTC.

The rearrangement uses TRBV24-1 and TRBJ2-1; 9 nucleotides agree with TRBD1. Trimming at V came to 4 bases and at J to 9 bases, leaving 12 bases not matched to a gene. The CDR3 sequence is 16 residues long. The germline gives CDR1 KGHDR, CDR2 SFDVKD. The CDR3 reads CATSDPRQGGSAEQFF. The CDR3 coding sequence is TGTGCCACCAGTGACCCCCGACAGGGGGGGTCCGCTGAGCAGTTCTTC.

The rearrangement uses TRBV30 and TRBJ1-1; D perhaps matches TRBD1 (5 bases). The V and J ends lost 2 bases and 8 bases respectively, with 9 bases between them. The length of the CDR3 is 11 residues. Germline loops: CDR1 GTSNPN, CDR2 SVGIG (reference sequence). DNA of the CDR3: TGTGCCTGGAGTTCGACAGCAGAAGCTTTCTTT. This codes for CAWSSTAEAFF.

This chain uses TRBV11-2 with TRBJ2-1, with D possibly TRBD1 on 5 matching bases. The V end was cut by 2 bases, the J end by 6 bases, with 14 bases between. CDR1 is SGHAT and CDR2 is FQNNGV in the germline V gene. The CDR3 loop spans 15 amino acids. CDR3: CASSLNGAPGNEQFF. For the CDR3, the DNA is TGTGCCAGCAGCTTAAATGGGGCCCCGGGCAATGAGCAGTTCTTC.

The chain couples TRBV7-8 to TRBJ1-5; D is ambiguous. V was clipped by 5 bases and J by 1 base, with 15 bases between them. The CDR3 is 16 residues long. Germline CDR1 reads SGHVS; CDR2 reads FQNEAQ. The CDR3 nucleotides read TGTGCCAGCAGCCCCCGGTATGGTAGCAGCAATCAGCCCCAGCATTTT. As protein: CASSPRYGSSNQPQHF.

The chain recombines TRBV5-6 with TRBJ1-2; possible D gene TRBD1, 6 bases. Germline CDR1 is SGHDT and CDR2 is YYEEEE. This CDR3 region has 14 residues. Deletions cut 2 bases from V and 5 bases from J, with 13 bases between. CDR3 loop: CASSLYRVGYGYTF. In nucleotides, the CDR3 is TGTGCCAGCAGCTTATACAGGGTTGGTTATGGCTACACCTTC.

A single count supports this clone. CDR3 nucleotides: TGCGCCAGCAGCCCCACCCCATCCGGGACGGGGGCCGGGGAGCTGTTTTTT. The encoded protein is CASSPTPSGTGAGELFF. The chain employs TRBV4-1 and TRBJ2-2, with a tentative D call TRBD2 (6 bases). V was cut by 4 bases and J by 6 bases, with 21 bases left in between. Germline V CDR1 and CDR2: MGHRA, YSYEKL. This CDR3 region has 17 residues.

J is TRBJ1-5 and V is TRBV6-1, with a possible D match to TRBD1 (5 bases). V was cut by 1 base and J by 1 base, with 8 bases left in between. Per germline, CDR1 MNHNS and CDR2 SASEGT. The CDR3 has 15 amino acids. CDR3 protein: CASSEGPGSNQPQHF. The CDR3 DNA is TGTGCCAGCAGTGAAGGGCCAGGGAGCAATCAGCCCCAGCATTTT.

V and J are TRBV4-3 and TRBJ2-2; 9 nucleotides match TRBD2. Germline CDR1 and CDR2: LGHNA and YSLEER. This CDR3 is 18 amino acids long. V lost 5 bases to trimming and J lost 2 bases; unmatched junction nucleotides: 12. The chain's CDR3 is CASSWELAGRINTGELFF. The CDR3, as DNA: TGCGCCAGCAGCTGGGAGCTAGCGGGAAGAATTAACACCGGGGAGCTGTTTTTT.

This clone was detected only a few times. The rearrangement joins TRBV2 to TRBJ2-2; 9 bases fit TRBD2. This CDR3 comprises 17 residues. V gave up 6 bases and J gave up 5 bases; unmatched junction bases: 13. CDR1 SNHLY and CDR2 FYNNEI come from the germline V gene. The DNA of the CDR3 is TGTGCCAGCAGACGGCTAGCGGGGCCCTCAGGGACCGGGGAGCTGTTTTTT. Translated: CASRRLAGPSGTGELFF.

V gene TRBV9 combines with J gene TRBJ2-3; a weak D match, TRBD2 (5 bases). V was shortened by 0 bases and J by 5 bases, with 13 bases between the two germline ends. The CDR3 loop spans 15 amino acids. CDR1 SGDLS and CDR2 YYNGEE come from the germline V gene. The CDR3 is CASSVGGAGGDTQYF. CDR3 DNA: TGTGCCAGCAGCGTAGGTGGAGCCGGAGGAGATACGCAGTATTTT.

This chain connects TRBV30 to TRBJ1-5; 8 nucleotides align to TRBD1. Germline CDR1 and CDR2: GTSNPN and SVGIG (reference sequence). The CDR3 length is 14 residues. J was trimmed by 10 bases and V by 4 bases; bases with no gene match: 12. The CDR3 DNA is TGTGCCTGGACCGAGGGGACAGGTTCATTACCCCAGCATTTT. Residues: CAWTEGTGSLPQHF.

CDR3 region: CASTTGQDGELFF. The CDR3 region has the DNA TGCGCCAGCACCACAGGGCAGGACGGGGAGCTGTTTTTT. J is TRBJ2-2 and V is TRBV4-1; D may be TRBD1 (6 bases). Germline CDR1 is MGHRA and CDR2 is YSYEKL. V lost 7 bases, J lost 7 bases, and 13 bases lay in between. This CDR3 has 13 amino acids.

The V gene is TRBV25-1, the J gene TRBJ2-2; D call uncertain. V lost 7 bases and J 7 bases, leaving 13 bases between the germline ends. The CDR3 covers 13 residues. Germline assignment: CDR1 MGHDK and CDR2 SYGVNS. The DNA for the CDR3 is TGTGCCAGCATGGGTAGACTCGGCGGGGAGCTGTTTTTT. Translation: CASMGRLGGELFF.

The chain uses TRBV21-1 and TRBJ2-7; the table's D call, TRBD2, was not checked against the DNA. TRBV21-1 is classified as a pseudogene. The CDR3 is 13 amino acids. CDR3 in DNA: TGTGCCAGCAGGGATAGCGGGATTTACGAGCAGTACTTC. Its translation is CASRDSGIYEQYF.